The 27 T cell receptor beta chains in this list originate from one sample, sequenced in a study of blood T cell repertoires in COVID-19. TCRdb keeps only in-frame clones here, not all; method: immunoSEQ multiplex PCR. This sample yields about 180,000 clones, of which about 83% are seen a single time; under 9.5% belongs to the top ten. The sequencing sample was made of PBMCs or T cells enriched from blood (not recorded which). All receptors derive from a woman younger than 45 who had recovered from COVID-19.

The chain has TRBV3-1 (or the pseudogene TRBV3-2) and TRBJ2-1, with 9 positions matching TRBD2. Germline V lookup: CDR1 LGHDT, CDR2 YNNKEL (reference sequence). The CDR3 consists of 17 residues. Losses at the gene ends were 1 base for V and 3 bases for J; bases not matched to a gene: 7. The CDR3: CASSQAGAGGGYNEQFF. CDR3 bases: TGTGCCAGCAGCCAAGCCGGGGCGGGAGGGGGCTACAATGAGCAGTTCTTC.

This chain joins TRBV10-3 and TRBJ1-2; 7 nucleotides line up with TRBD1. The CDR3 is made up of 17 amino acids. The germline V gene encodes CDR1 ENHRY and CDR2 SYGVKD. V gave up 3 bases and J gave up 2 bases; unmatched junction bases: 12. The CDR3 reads CAISDPLWDRKNYGYTF. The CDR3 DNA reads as TGTGCCATCAGTGACCCTCTTTGGGACAGAAAAAACTATGGCTACACCTTC.

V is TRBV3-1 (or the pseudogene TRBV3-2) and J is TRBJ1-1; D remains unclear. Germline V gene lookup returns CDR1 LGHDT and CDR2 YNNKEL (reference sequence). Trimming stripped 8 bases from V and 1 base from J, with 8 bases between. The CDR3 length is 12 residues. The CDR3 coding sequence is TGTGCCAGCTTAGCACCGAACACTGAAGCTTTCTTT. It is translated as CASLAPNTEAFF.

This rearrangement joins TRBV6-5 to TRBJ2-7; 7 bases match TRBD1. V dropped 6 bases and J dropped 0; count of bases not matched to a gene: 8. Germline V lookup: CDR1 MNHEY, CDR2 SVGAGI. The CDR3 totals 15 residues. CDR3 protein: CASRILTGNSYEQYF. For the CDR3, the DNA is TGTGCCAGCAGGATCCTGACAGGGAACTCCTACGAGCAGTACTTC.

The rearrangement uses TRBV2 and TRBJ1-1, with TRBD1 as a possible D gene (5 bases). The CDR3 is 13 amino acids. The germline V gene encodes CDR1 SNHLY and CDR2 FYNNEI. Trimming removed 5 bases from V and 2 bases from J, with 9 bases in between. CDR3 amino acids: CASSSQGNTEAFF. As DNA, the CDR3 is TGTGCCAGCAGTTCCCAGGGTAACACTGAAGCTTTCTTT.

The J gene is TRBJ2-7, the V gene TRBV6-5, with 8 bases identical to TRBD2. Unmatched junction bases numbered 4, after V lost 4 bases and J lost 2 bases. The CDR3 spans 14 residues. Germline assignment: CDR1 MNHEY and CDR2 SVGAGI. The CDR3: CASSLREGPYEQYF. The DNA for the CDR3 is TGTGCCAGCAGTTTACGGGAGGGCCCCTACGAGCAGTACTTC.

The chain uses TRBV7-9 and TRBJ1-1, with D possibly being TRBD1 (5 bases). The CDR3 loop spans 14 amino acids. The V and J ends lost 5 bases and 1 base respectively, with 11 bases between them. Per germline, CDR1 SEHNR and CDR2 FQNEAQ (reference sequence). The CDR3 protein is CASSRPGGNTEAFF. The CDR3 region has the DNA TGTGCCAGCAGCCGTCCCGGGGGGAACACTGAAGCTTTCTTT.

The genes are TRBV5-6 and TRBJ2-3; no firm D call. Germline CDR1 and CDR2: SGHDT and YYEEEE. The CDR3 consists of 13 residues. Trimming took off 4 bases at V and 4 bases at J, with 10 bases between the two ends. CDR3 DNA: TGTGCCAGCAGCACAACTATTTCAGATACGCAGTATTTT. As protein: CASSTTISDTQYF.

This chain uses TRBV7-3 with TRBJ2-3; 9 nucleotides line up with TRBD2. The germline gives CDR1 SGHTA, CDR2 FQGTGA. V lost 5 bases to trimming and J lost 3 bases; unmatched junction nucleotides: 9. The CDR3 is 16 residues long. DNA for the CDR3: TGTGCCAGCAGCAACCCTAGCGGGAAAAGGACAGATACGCAGTATTTT. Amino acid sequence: CASSNPSGKRTDTQYF.

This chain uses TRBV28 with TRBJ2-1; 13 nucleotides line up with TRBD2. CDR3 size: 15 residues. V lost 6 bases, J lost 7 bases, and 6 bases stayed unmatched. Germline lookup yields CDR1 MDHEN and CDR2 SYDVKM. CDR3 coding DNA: TGTGCCAGCAGGGGAGGGACTAGCGGGGCGAATGAGCAGTTCTTC. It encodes CASRGGTSGANEQFF.

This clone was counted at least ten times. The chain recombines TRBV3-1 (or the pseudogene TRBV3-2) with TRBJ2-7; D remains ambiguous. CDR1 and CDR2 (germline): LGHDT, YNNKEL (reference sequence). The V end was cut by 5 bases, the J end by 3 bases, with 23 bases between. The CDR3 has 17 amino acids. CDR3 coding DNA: TGTGCCAGCAGCTCCCAGCCTCCCTCGCGGCGCTACTACGAGCAGTACTTC. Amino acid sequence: CASSSQPPSRRYYEQYF.

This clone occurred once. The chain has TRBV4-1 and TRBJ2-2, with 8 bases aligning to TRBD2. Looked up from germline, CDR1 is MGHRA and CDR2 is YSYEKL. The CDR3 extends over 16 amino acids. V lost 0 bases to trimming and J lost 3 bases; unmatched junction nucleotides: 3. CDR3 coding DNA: TGCGCCAGCAGCCAAGATAGCGGGATGTACACCGGGGAGCTGTTTTTT. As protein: CASSQDSGMYTGELFF.

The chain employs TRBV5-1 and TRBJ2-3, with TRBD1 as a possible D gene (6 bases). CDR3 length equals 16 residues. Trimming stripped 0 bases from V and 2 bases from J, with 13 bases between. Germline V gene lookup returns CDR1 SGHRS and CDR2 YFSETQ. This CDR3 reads CASSLGDRIVTDTQYF. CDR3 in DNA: TGCGCCAGCAGCTTGGGCGACAGGATTGTCACAGATACGCAGTATTTT.

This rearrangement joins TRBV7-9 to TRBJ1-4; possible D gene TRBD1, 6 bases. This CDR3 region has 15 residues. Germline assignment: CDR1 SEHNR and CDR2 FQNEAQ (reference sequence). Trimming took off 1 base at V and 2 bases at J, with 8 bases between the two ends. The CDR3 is CASSLDGGTNEKLFF. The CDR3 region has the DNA TGTGCCAGCAGCTTAGATGGGGGCACTAATGAAAAACTGTTTTTT.

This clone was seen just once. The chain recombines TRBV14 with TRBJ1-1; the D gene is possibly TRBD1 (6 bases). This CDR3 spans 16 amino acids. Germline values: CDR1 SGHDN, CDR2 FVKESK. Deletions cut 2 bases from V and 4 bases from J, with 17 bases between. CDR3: CASSQLRGGTGTEAFF. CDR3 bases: TGTGCCAGCAGCCAACTCAGGGGAGGGACGGGCACTGAAGCTTTCTTT. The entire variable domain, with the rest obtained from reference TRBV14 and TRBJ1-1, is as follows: EAGVTQFPSHSVIEKGQTVTLRCDPISGHDNLYWYRRVMGKEIKFLLHFVKESKQDESGMPNNRFLAERTGGTYSTLKVQPAELEDSGVYFCASSQLRGGTGTEAFFGQGTRLTVV.

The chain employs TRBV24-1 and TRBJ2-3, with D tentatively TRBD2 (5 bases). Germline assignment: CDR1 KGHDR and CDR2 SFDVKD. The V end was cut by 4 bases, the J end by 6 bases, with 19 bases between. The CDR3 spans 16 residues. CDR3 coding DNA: TGTGCCACCAGTGAGCACAACGCGGGCCCCGGGGATACGCAGTATTTT. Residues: CATSEHNAGPGDTQYF.

For the CDR3, the DNA is TGTGCCAGCAGCGGAACAGGGGGCAAGAACGAGCAGTACTTC. It encodes CASSGTGGKNEQYF. This chain connects TRBV7-9 to TRBJ2-7; TRBD1 aligns across 9 bases. V trimming: 5 bases; J trimming: 5 bases; junction bases outside the gene matches: 7. Germline lookup yields CDR1 SEHNR and CDR2 FQNEAQ (reference sequence). The CDR3 contains 14 residues.

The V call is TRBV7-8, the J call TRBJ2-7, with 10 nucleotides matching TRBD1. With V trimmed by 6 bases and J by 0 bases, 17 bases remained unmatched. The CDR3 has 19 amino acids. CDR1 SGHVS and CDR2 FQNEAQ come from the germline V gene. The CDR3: CASSVESGTGDPSSYEQYF. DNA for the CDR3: TGTGCCAGCAGTGTAGAGTCCGGGACAGGGGACCCTAGCTCCTACGAGCAGTACTTC.

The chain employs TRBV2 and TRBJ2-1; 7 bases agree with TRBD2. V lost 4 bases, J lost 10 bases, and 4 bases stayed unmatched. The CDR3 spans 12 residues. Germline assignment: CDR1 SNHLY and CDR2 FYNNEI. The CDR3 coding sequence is TGTGCCAGCAGTGGGTTACTAGCGGAGCAGTTCTTC. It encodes CASSGLLAEQFF.

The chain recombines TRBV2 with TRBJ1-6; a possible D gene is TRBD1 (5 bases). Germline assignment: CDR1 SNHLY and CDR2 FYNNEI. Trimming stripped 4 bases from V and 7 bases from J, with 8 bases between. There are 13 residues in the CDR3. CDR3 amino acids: CASSAGPNSPLHF. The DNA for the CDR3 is TGTGCCAGCAGTGCAGGGCCAAATTCACCCCTCCACTTT.

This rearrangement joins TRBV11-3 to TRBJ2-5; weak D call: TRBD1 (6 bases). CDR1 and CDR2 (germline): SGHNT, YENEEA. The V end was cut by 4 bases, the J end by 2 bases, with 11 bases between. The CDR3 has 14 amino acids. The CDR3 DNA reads TGTGCCAGCAGCTCCGGACAGTTACAAGAGACCCAGTACTTC. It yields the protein CASSSGQLQETQYF.

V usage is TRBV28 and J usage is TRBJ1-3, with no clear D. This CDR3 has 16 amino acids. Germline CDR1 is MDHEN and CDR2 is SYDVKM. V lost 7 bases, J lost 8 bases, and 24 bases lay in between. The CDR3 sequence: CASTLEAQFLEDTIYF. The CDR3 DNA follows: TGTGCCAGCACTTTGGAGGCCCAATTTCTGGAGGACACCATATATTTT.

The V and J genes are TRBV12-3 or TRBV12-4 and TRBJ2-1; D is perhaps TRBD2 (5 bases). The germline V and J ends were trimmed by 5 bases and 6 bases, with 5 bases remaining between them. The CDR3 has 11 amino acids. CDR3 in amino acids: CASSAGNEQFF. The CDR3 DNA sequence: TGTGCCAGCAGTGCGGGCAATGAGCAGTTCTTC.

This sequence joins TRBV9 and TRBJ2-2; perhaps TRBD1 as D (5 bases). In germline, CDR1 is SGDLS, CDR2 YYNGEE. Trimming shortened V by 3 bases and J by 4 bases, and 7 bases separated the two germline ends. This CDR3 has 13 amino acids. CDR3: CASSAGSTGELFF. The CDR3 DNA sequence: TGTGCCAGCAGCGCAGGGTCCACCGGGGAGCTGTTTTTT. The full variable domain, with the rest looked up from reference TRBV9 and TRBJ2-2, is DSGVTQTPKHLITATGQRVTLRCSPRSGDLSVYWYQQSLDQGLQFLIQYYNGEERAKGNILERFSAQQFPDLHSELNLSSLELGDSALYFCASSAGSTGELFFGEGSRLTVL.

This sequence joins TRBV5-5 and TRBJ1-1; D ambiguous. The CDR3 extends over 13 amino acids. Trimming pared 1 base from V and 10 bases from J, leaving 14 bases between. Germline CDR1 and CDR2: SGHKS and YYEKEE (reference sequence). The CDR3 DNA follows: TGTGCCAGCAGCTTGAACAGTCAGAAGTCAGCTTTCTTT. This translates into CASSLNSQKSAFF.

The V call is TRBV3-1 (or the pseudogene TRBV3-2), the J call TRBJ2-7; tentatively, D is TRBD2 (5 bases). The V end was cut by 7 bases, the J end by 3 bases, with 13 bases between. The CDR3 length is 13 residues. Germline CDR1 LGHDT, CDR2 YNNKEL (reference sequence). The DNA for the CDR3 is TGTGCCAGCACCTCAAAGGCGGGCTACGAGCAGTACTTC. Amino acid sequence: CASTSKAGYEQYF.

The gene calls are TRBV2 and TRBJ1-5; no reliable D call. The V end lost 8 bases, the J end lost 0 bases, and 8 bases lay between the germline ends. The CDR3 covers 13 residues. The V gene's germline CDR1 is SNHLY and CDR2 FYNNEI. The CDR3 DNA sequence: TGTGCCAGCTCACAATATAGCAATCAGCCCCAGCATTTT. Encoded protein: CASSQYSNQPQHF.